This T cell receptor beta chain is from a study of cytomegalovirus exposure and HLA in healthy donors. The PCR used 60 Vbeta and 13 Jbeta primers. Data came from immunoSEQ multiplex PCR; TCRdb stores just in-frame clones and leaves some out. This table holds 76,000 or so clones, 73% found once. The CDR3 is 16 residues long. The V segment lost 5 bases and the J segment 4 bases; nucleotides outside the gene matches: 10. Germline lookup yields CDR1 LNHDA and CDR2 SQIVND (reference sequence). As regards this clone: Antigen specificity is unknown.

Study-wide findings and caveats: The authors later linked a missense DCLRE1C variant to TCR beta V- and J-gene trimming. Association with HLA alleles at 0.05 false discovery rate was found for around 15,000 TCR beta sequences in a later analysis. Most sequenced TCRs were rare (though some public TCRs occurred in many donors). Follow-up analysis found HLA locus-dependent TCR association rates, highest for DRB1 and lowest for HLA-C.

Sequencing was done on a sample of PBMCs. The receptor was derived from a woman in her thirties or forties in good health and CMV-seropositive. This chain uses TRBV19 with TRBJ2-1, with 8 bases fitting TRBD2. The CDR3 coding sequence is TGTGCCAGTAGTCTGGCGACTAGCGAACCATACAATGAGCAGTTCTTC. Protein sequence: CASSLATSEPYNEQFF.